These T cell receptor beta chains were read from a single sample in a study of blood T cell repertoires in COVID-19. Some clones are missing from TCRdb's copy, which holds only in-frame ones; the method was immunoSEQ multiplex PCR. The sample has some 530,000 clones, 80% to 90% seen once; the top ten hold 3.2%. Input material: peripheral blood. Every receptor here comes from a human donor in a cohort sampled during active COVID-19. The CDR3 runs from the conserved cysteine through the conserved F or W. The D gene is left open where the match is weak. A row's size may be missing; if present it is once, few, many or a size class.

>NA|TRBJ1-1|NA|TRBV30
CAWSGPTVNTEAFF
TGTGCCTGGAGTGGGCCGACTGTGAACACTGAAGCTTTCTTT
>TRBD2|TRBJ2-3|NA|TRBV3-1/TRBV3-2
CASSQLAGVGDTTDTQYF
TGTGCCAGCAGCCAACTAGCGGGCGTGGGTGATACCACAGATACGCAGTATTTT
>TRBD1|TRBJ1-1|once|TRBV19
CASRAQDRVWTEAFF
TGTGCCAGTAGAGCCCAAGACAGGGTATGGACTGAAGCTTTCTTT
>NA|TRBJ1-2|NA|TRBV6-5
CASSYSGGGGGYTF
TGTGCCAGCAGTTACTCTGGGGGCGGCGGGGGCTACACCTTC
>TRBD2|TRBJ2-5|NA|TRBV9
CASSVESGRAQETQYF
TGTGCCAGCAGCGTAGAGAGCGGGAGGGCCCAAGAGACCCAGTACTTC
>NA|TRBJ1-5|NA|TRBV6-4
CASSSELDQPQHF
TGTGCCAGCAGTTCTGAGCTGGATCAGCCCCAGCATTTT
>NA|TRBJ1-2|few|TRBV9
CASRGSLGAYGYTF
TGTGCCAGCAGGGGTTCTCTGGGGGCGTATGGCTACACCTTC
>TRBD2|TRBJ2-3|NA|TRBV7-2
CASSQAGSPTDTQYF
TGTGCCAGCAGCCAAGCGGGATCTCCCACAGATACGCAGTATTTT
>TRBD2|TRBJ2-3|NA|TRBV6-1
CASSARLAGGPDTQYF
TGTGCCAGCAGTGCACGACTAGCGGGAGGTCCAGATACGCAGTATTTT
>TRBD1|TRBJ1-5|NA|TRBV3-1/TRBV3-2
CASSQGPTGVGQPQHF
TGTGCCAGCAGCCAAGGTCCGACAGGGGTGGGTCAGCCCCAGCATTTT
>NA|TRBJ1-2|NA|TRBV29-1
CSVEDRGRRVGGYTF
TGCAGCGTTGAAGATCGTGGTCGCAGGGTGGGAGGCTACACCTTC
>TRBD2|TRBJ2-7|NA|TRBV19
CASSIGTIGAGEFYEQYF
TGTGCCAGTAGTATCGGGACCATCGGAGCGGGAGAATTCTACGAGCAGTACTTC
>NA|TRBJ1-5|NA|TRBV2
CASSPGQYNQPQHF
TGTGCCAGCAGCCCCGGACAGTACAATCAGCCCCAGCATTTT
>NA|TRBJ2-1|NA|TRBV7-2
CASSLVPTSYNEQFF
TGTGCCAGCAGCTTAGTCCCGACTAGCTACAATGAGCAGTTCTTC
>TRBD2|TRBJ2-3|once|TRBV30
CAWSLGLAGGPVWVTSTQYF
TGTGCCTGGAGCCTCGGACTAGCGGGAGGACCCGTCTGGGTAACAAGTACGCAGTATTTT
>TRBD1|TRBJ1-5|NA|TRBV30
CAWSGTGMYQPQHF
TGTGCCTGGAGTGGGACAGGGATGTATCAGCCCCAGCATTTT
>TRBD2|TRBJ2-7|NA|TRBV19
CASSNPGLAGRDEQYF
TGTGCCAGTAGTAACCCGGGACTAGCGGGACGGGACGAGCAGTACTTC
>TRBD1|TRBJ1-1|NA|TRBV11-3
CASSLDVQGGPMNTEAFF
TGTGCCAGCAGCTTAGATGTACAGGGGGGGCCTATGAACACTGAAGCTTTCTTT
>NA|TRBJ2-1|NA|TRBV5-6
CASSWWDSTYNEQFF
TGTGCCAGCAGCTGGTGGGACTCCACCTACAATGAGCAGTTCTTC
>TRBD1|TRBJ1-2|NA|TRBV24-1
CATSGTAGGYTF
TGTGCCACCAGCGGGACAGCGGGTGGCTACACCTTC
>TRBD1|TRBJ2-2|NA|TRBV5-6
CASSLVTGGAGELFF
TGTGCCAGCAGCTTGGTGACAGGGGGCGCCGGGGAGCTGTTTTTT
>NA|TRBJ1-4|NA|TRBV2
CASSEGGLGNEKLFF
TGTGCCAGCAGTGAAGGAGGGCTAGGGAATGAAAAACTGTTTTTT
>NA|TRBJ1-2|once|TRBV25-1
CASSEGLYNPGIAGYTF
TGTGCCAGCAGTGAAGGGCTTTACAATCCAGGGATAGCTGGCTACACCTTC
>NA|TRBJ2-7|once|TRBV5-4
CASSLGTPGDRGEQYF
TGTGCCAGCAGCTTGGGTACGCCAGGTGATAGGGGTGAGCAGTACTTC
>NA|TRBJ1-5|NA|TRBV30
CAWSSANQPQHF
TGTGCCTGGAGTAGCGCTAATCAGCCCCAGCATTTT
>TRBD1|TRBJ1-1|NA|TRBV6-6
CASSPRGTGTLNTEAFF
TGTGCCAGCAGTCCACGGGGGACAGGGACCCTGAACACTGAAGCTTTCTTT
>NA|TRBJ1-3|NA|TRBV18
CASSPAGLSGNTIYF
TGTGCCAGCTCACCCGCGGGGCTCTCTGGAAACACCATATATTTT
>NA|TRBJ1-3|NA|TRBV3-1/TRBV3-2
CASSQGTVPTIYF
TGTGCCAGCAGCCAAGGGACAGTCCCCACCATATATTTT
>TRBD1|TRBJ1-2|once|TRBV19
CASSMGWGQVGYGYTF
TGTGCCAGTAGTATGGGGTGGGGACAGGTCGGCTATGGCTACACCTTC
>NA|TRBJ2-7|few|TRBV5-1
CASSAQPGHSSYEQYF
TGCGCCAGCAGCGCACAACCGGGACACTCTTCCTACGAGCAGTACTTC
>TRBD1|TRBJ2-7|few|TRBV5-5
CASSLAGTGSYEQYF
TGTGCCAGCAGCTTGGCCGGGACAGGGTCCTACGAGCAGTACTTC
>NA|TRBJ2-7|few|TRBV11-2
CASSLVYEQYF
TGTGCCAGCAGCTTAGTGTATGAGCAGTACTTC
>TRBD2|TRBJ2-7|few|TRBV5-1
CASSSWTSVGGLAGEQYF
TGCGCCAGCAGCTCTTGGACTAGCGTTGGGGGCCTCGCGGGGGAGCAGTACTTC
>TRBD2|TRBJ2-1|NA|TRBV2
CASTGTGGRAINEQFF
TGTGCCAGTACCGGAACGGGCGGGAGGGCCATAAATGAGCAGTTCTTC
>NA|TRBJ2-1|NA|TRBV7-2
CASSPQGIGYNEQFF
TGTGCCAGCAGCCCACAGGGAATAGGGTACAATGAGCAGTTCTTC
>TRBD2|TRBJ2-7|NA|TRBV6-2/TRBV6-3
CASSYVGGRGNEQYF
TGTGCCAGCAGTTACGTCGGCGGGAGGGGCAACGAGCAGTACTTC
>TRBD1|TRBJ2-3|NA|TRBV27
CASSWRNRGIGTDTQYF
TGTGCCAGCAGTTGGCGGAACAGGGGCATCGGCACAGATACGCAGTATTTT
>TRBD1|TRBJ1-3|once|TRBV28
CASSSDRGPGNTIYF
TGTGCCAGCAGTTCGGACAGGGGGCCAGGAAACACCATATATTTT
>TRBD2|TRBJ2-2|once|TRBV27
CASSTGRDPQGLAGVKVTGELFF
TGTGCCAGCAGTACCGGACGGGACCCTCAGGGACTAGCGGGAGTAAAAGTGACCGGGGAGCTGTTTTTT
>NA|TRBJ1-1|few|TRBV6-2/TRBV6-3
CASSYLSRRNTEAFF
TGTGCCAGCAGTTATCTTAGCCGCCGTAACACTGAAGCTTTCTTT